This T cell receptor beta chain was captured in a study of T cell repertoires in cytomegalovirus infection. The V segment lost 4 bases and the J segment 0 bases; nucleotides outside the gene matches: 10. Germline CDR1 is SGHVS and CDR2 is FQNEAQ. The CDR3 is made up of 18 amino acids. Study-wide points: What dominated the ex vivo response were HLA-C-restricted CMV-specific TCR beta clonotypes.

TCRdb ran MiXCR on the reads and lists one entry per CDR3 protein. The table records about 190,000 distinct CDR3 sequences, about a tenth of them present only once. Ten or more counts support this clonotype. The antigen is not known. The rearrangement joins TRBV7-8 to TRBJ2-3; 10 bases are a match to TRBD2. Sequenced input: PBMCs. The source of this sequence is a human donor in good health (CMV status not recorded). Some clones in this sample may be carry-over from other donors' samples. The CDR3 is CASSSLGLATASTDTQYF. The CDR3 DNA is TGTGCCAGCAGCTCTCTGGGACTAGCGACAGCAAGCACAGATACGCAGTATTTT.